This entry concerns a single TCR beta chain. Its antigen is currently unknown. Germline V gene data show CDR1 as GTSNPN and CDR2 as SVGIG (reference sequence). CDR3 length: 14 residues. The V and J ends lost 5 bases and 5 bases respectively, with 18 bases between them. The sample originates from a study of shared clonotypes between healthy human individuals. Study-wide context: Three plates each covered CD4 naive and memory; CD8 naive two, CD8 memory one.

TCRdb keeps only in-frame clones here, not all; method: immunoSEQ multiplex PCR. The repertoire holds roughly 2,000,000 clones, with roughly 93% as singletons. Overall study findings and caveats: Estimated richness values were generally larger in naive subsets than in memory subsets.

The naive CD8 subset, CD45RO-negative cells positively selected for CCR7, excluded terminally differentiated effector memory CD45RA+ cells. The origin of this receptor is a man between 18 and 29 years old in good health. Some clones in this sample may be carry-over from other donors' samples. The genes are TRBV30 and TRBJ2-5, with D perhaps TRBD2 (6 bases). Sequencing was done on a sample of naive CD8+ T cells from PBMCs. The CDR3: CAWSTGLWAETQYF. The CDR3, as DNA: TGTGCCTGGTCGACGGGACTCTGGGCCGAGACCCAGTACTTC.